Presented here are 29 T cell receptor beta chains from one specimen sequenced in a study of T cell changes during pregnancy in multiple sclerosis. Generated by immunoSEQ multiplex PCR, the TCRdb table keeps only in-frame clones and is missing some. The sample carries 35,000 to 55,000 clones, 85% to 95% recorded once. Material: CD8+ T cells from peripheral blood mononuclear cells, obtained after pregnancy. Source of these receptors: a female donor with multiple sclerosis, enrolled in a pregnancy study.

This rearrangement joins TRBV27 to TRBJ2-3; a possible D gene is TRBD2 (5 bases). This CDR3 spans 17 amino acids. Germline values: CDR1 MNHEY, CDR2 SMNVEV (reference sequence). The V end lost 6 bases, the J end lost 2 bases, and 21 bases lay between the germline ends. The CDR3 is CASSPTEGTRFTDTQYF. The CDR3, as DNA: TGTGCCAGCAGCCCGACTGAGGGTACGAGGTTCACAGATACGCAGTATTTT.

In its sample, this clone was seen a few times. The chain recombines TRBV7-3 with TRBJ2-1, with TRBD2 matching 9 bases. Trimming removed 2 bases from V and 4 bases from J; junction bases left unmatched: 3. The germline V gene has CDR1 SGHTA and CDR2 FQGTGA. There are 15 residues in the CDR3. The CDR3: CASSLELAGYNEQFF. The CDR3, as DNA: TGTGCCAGCAGCTTAGAGCTAGCGGGATACAATGAGCAGTTCTTC.

The CDR3 sequence is CASSSRASYEQYF. CDR3 nucleotides: TGTGCCAGCAGCTCCAGGGCCTCCTACGAGCAGTACTTC. This sequence joins TRBV7-9 and TRBJ2-7, with D possibly TRBD1 on 5 matching bases. This CDR3 is built from 13 residues. With 4 bases removed from V and 0 bases from J, the gap between germline ends came to 7 bases. Germline V lookup: CDR1 SEHNR, CDR2 FQNEAQ (reference sequence).

This chain connects TRBV5-5 to TRBJ2-7; 7 bases line up with TRBD1. The CDR3 has 12 residues. With 4 bases clipped from V and 7 bases from J, the junction kept 5 bases outside the gene matches. Per the germline V gene, CDR1 is SGHKS and CDR2 is YYEKEE (reference sequence). The CDR3 region is CASSPDRREQYF. The CDR3 nucleotides read TGTGCCAGCAGCCCGGACAGGAGGGAGCAGTACTTC.

CDR3 bases: TGTGCCAGCAGTCTCGGGACTCTCGGCTCCTACGAGCAGTACTTC. The encoded protein is CASSLGTLGSYEQYF. The chain links TRBV5-4 to TRBJ2-7; D is possibly TRBD2 (6 bases). With 5 bases removed from V and 0 bases from J, the gap between germline ends came to 15 bases. CDR1 is SGHNT and CDR2 is YYREEE in the germline V gene (reference sequence). This CDR3 spans 15 amino acids.

The chain recombines TRBV6-6 with TRBJ2-1, with D unclear. The CDR3 is made up of 15 amino acids. V lost 2 bases, J lost 4 bases, and 12 bases lay in between. Germline assignment: CDR1 MNHNY and CDR2 SVGAGI (reference sequence). The CDR3 here is CASSYRHRHYNEQFF. CDR3 DNA sequence: TGTGCCAGCAGTTACCGGCATAGACATTACAATGAGCAGTTCTTC.

The chain combines TRBV5-1 with TRBJ2-3; 9 positions agree with TRBD1. The CDR3 spans 16 residues. Trimming removed 5 bases from V and 1 base from J; junction bases left unmatched: 8. CDR1 is SGHRS and CDR2 is YFSETQ in the germline V gene. CDR3 sequence: CASRITRTGGTDTQYF. CDR3 nucleotides: TGCGCCAGCAGAATAACCAGGACAGGGGGCACAGATACGCAGTATTTT.

This sequence joins TRBV4-1 and TRBJ2-7; 8 bases are shared with TRBD1. The CDR3 runs 15 residues. The J segment lost 0 bases and the V segment lost 5 bases, leaving 6 bases of the junction unmatched. The germline gives CDR1 MGHRA, CDR2 YSYEKL. DNA of the CDR3: TGCGCCAGCAGCTTTCGGACAGGGAGCTCCTACGAGCAGTACTTC. Its protein is CASSFRTGSSYEQYF.

The rearrangement links TRBV10-2 to TRBJ1-1; perhaps TRBD1 as D (6 bases). Trimming cost V 9 bases and J 4 bases, with 15 bases left between them. Germline-derived CDR1 and CDR2 are WSHSY and SAAADI. The CDR3 sequence is 13 residues long. CDR3 nucleotide sequence: TGCGCCAGTTGGGGACAATGGGGCACTGAAGCTTTCTTT. Protein: CASWGQWGTEAFF.

CDR3 sequence reads: CASSELGAYNEQFF. CDR3 sequence (DNA): TGCGCCAGCAGTGAGCTAGGGGCCTACAATGAGCAGTTCTTC. The chain uses TRBV10-1 and TRBJ2-1; a weak D match, TRBD1 (5 bases). The length of the CDR3 is 14 residues. Trimming took off 2 bases at V and 2 bases at J, with 7 bases between the two ends. Germline assignment: CDR1 WNHNN and CDR2 SYGVQD (reference sequence).

This chain uses TRBV27 with TRBJ2-2; possibly TRBD1 for D (5 bases). Germline V lookup: CDR1 MNHEY, CDR2 SMNVEV (reference sequence). CDR3 length: 12 residues. Between the trimmed V and J ends, which lost 6 bases and 8 bases, there was a span of 10 bases. The CDR3 region has the DNA TGTGCCAGCAGCCTCAGGGAAGGGGAGCTGTTTTTT. It translates to CASSLREGELFF.

The chain links TRBV5-8 to TRBJ1-1; D is undetermined. Germline loops: CDR1 SGHTS, CDR2 YDEGEE. This CDR3 is 15 amino acids long. Trimming removed 2 bases at V and 0 bases at J, with 11 bases between. CDR3 nucleotides: TGTGCCAGCAGCTTACTAGGTCTCTTGAACACTGAAGCTTTCTTT. Translating gives CASSLLGLLNTEAFF.

This chain connects TRBV7-9 to TRBJ2-1, with 15 bases fitting TRBD2. This CDR3 has 18 amino acids. Losses at the gene ends were 1 base for V and 3 bases for J; bases not matched to a gene: 4. The germline V gene encodes CDR1 SEHNR and CDR2 FQNEAQ (reference sequence). The CDR3 bases are TGTGCCAGCAGCTTAGGGGGACTAGCGGGAGGAATCTACAATGAGCAGTTCTTC. Protein sequence: CASSLGGLAGGIYNEQFF.

The CDR3 is CASSRGQGVVEQFF. For the CDR3, the DNA is TGCGCCAGCAGCCGGGGACAGGGGGTCGTTGAGCAGTTCTTC. J is TRBJ2-1 and V is TRBV4-3; 11 bases are shared with TRBD1. The CDR3 runs to 14 residues. Germline V gene lookup returns CDR1 LGHNA and CDR2 YSLEER. With V trimmed by 4 bases and J by 9 bases, 5 bases remained unmatched.

This chain links TRBV27 with TRBJ2-7, with 8 bases identical to TRBD1. The ends lost 0 bases at V and 1 base at J; junction bases unmatched: 2. The CDR3 is made up of 15 amino acids. Germline loops: CDR1 MNHEY, CDR2 SMNVEV (reference sequence). The CDR3 DNA reads TGTGCCAGCAGTTTATCGACAGGGGCGTCCTACGAGCAGTACTTC. Residues: CASSLSTGASYEQYF.

This clone was detected only a few times. The gene calls are TRBV5-5 and TRBJ2-7, with TRBD1 matching 7 bases. V lost 2 bases to trimming and J lost 2 bases; unmatched junction nucleotides: 13. In germline, CDR1 is SGHKS, CDR2 YYEKEE (reference sequence). This CDR3 is 17 amino acids long. CDR3 sequence reads: CASSFLPGTEGTYEQYF. CDR3 nucleotides: TGTGCCAGCAGCTTCCTACCCGGGACAGAGGGGACCTACGAGCAGTACTTC.

The chain recombines TRBV4-1 with TRBJ2-3; D gene uncertain. Per germline, CDR1 MGHRA and CDR2 YSYEKL. V was pared by 5 bases and J by 6 bases, with 6 bases between. The CDR3 spans 11 residues. CDR3 loop: CASSSPDTQYF. CDR3 coding DNA: TGCGCCAGCAGCTCCCCTGATACGCAGTATTTT.

This clone has more than one count but fewer than ten. The chain recombines TRBV7-2 with TRBJ1-4, with D perhaps TRBD1 (6 bases). Germline V gene data show CDR1 as SGHTA and CDR2 as FQGNSA. The CDR3 contains 14 residues. V shed 5 bases and J shed 5 bases, with 12 bases lying between them. CDR3 DNA sequence: TGTGCCAGCAGCCCTGGACAGCTGAATGAAAAACTGTTTTTT. Its translation is CASSPGQLNEKLFF.

The chain is built from TRBV28 and TRBJ2-7; perhaps TRBD2 as D (6 bases). The CDR3 contains 14 residues. Trimming took 4 bases from V and 3 from J, leaving 13 bases between them. Germline lookup yields CDR1 MDHEN and CDR2 SYDVKM. The DNA for the CDR3 is TGTGCCAGCAGTTACCGGGACTCGTACTACGAGCAGTACTTC. This encodes CASSYRDSYYEQYF. The complete variable domain, with remaining parts taken from reference TRBV28 and TRBJ2-7, reads DVKVTQSSRYLVKRTGEKVFLECVQDMDHENMFWYRQDPGLGLRLIYFSYDVKMKEKGDIPEGYSVSREKKERFSLILESASTNQTSMYLCASSYRDSYYEQYFGPGTRLTVT.

The chain couples TRBV9 to TRBJ2-5; the match to TRBD1 covers 7 bases. Trimming at V came to 0 bases and at J to 5 bases, leaving 7 bases not matched to a gene. CDR3 size: 15 residues. Germline CDR1 SGDLS, CDR2 YYNGEE. CDR3 sequence: CASSVEGGLVETQYF. As DNA, the CDR3 is TGTGCCAGCAGCGTAGAAGGGGGCTTGGTGGAGACCCAGTACTTC. The full variable domain, with the rest looked up from reference TRBV9 and TRBJ2-5, is DSGVTQTPKHLITATGQRVTLRCSPRSGDLSVYWYQQSLDQGLQFLIQYYNGEERAKGNILERFSAQQFPDLHSELNLSSLELGDSALYFCASSVEGGLVETQYFGPGTRLLVL.

Details on this clone: The identical CDR3 is also encoded by other nucleotide sequences in the sample. Here the CDR3 DNA reads TGTGCCAGCAGCCAAGACCTAGCGGGAGGCACAGATACGCAGTATTTT. Amino acid sequence: CASSQDLAGGTDTQYF. This chain links TRBV4-2 with TRBJ2-3; 10 nucleotides line up with TRBD2. In germline, CDR1 is LGHNA, CDR2 YNFKEQ. V trimming: 0 bases; J trimming: 1 base; junction bases outside the gene matches: 1. This CDR3 has 16 amino acids.

V and J are TRBV7-9 and TRBJ2-3, with TRBD2 matching over 12 bases. Trimming removed 2 bases from V and 0 bases from J; junction bases left unmatched: 6. CDR1 and CDR2 (germline): SEHNR, FQNEAQ (reference sequence). The CDR3 runs 18 residues. CDR3 nucleotide sequence: TGTGCCAGCAGCTTACTAGCGGGGGGGCCGTCAAGCACAGATACGCAGTATTTT. Translation: CASSLLAGGPSSTDTQYF.

This sequence joins TRBV5-1 and TRBJ2-2, with a weak D call TRBD2 (6 bases). This CDR3 comprises 16 residues. Looked up from germline, CDR1 is SGHRS and CDR2 is YFSETQ. Between the trimmed V and J ends, which lost 1 base and 5 bases, there was a span of 15 bases. CDR3 in DNA: TGCGCCAGCAGCTTGTTGGGGGGAATGGAAACCGGGGAGCTGTTTTTT. The encoded protein is CASSLLGGMETGELFF.

This chain connects TRBV6-5 to TRBJ2-2; TRBD2 is a possible D gene (5 bases). The V gene's germline CDR1 is MNHEY and CDR2 SVGAGI. This CDR3 region has 14 residues. V was clipped by 6 bases and J by 3 bases, with 11 bases between them. The CDR3 nucleotides read TGTGCCAGCAGGGGCCCCGGGGACACCGGGGAGCTGTTTTTT. Translating it yields CASRGPGDTGELFF.

The chain is built from TRBV4-1 and TRBJ2-5, with D maybe TRBD1 (7 bases). Germline loops: CDR1 MGHRA, CDR2 YSYEKL. The CDR3 sequence is 18 residues long. The V end was cut by 2 bases, the J end by 4 bases, with 23 bases between. This CDR3 reads CASSQQRYRGTEGETQYF. The CDR3 region has the DNA TGCGCCAGCAGCCAACAACGATACAGGGGTACGGAGGGAGAGACCCAGTACTTC.

The rearrangement uses TRBV27 and TRBJ1-6; D possibly corresponds to TRBD1 (6 bases). Between the trimmed V and J ends, which lost 5 bases and 8 bases, there was a span of 10 bases. The CDR3 contains 13 residues. CDR1 is MNHEY, CDR2 SMNVEV, per germline (reference sequence). As DNA, the CDR3 is TGTGCCAGCAGTAACAGGGTATATTCACCCCTCCACTTT. Translation: CASSNRVYSPLHF.

The genes are TRBV6-5 and TRBJ1-2; TRBD1 aligns across 8 bases. The CDR3 is 15 amino acids. From germline, CDR1 is MNHEY and CDR2 SVGAGI. V lost 4 bases to trimming and J lost 7 bases; unmatched junction nucleotides: 11. The CDR3, as DNA: TGTGCCAGCAGTTTGACAGGGGACCCAAGTTTTGGCTACACCTTC. Its protein product is CASSLTGDPSFGYTF.

The CDR3 DNA follows: TGTGCCAGCAGCATCCCTAGGGACAGGCCATATGGCTACACCTTC. Protein: CASSIPRDRPYGYTF. The chain combines TRBV21-1 with TRBJ1-2; TRBD1, as called in the table, went unchecked against the DNA. TRBV21-1 is deemed a pseudogene. There are 15 residues in the CDR3.

Here the CDR3 DNA reads TGTGCCAGCAGCTTAAGGGGCTTCTCCTACGAGCAGTACTTC. Translated: CASSLRGFSYEQYF. The chain joins TRBV7-6 to TRBJ2-7, with D maybe TRBD1 (5 bases). Trimming left V 2 bases short and J 0 bases short, with 8 bases between. CDR1 SGHVS and CDR2 FNYEAQ come from the germline V gene. This CDR3 is built from 14 residues.